This T cell receptor (beta chain) was observed in a study of cytomegalovirus exposure and HLA in healthy donors. Background on the study: Around 180 million T cells yielded 120 million or so unique TCR beta sequences, as an earlier analysis found. Whole-study results and caveats: The majority of TCR sequences were rare, yet some public TCRs appeared in many donors.

On this clone itself: Its target is not known.

The PCR ran on 60 Vbeta and 13 Jbeta primers. Measured with immunoSEQ multiplex PCR; TCRdb has only the in-frame clones, and not every one. The sample contains roughly 110,000 clones, approximately 80% of which appear only once. The germline gives CDR1 MNHNS, CDR2 SASEGT. The length of the CDR3 is 14 residues. The TCR sequence derives from a woman younger than 30 in good health and CMV-seronegative. The V and J genes are TRBV6-1 and TRBJ2-5; the match to TRBD2 covers 15 bases. The J call may be incorrect, as the DNA end agrees better with TRBJ2-7. The sequenced sample consisted of PBMCs. The CDR3 loop is CASGLAGGIYEQYF. CDR3 sequence (DNA): TGTGCCAGCGGACTAGCGGGGGGGATCTACGAGCAGTACTTC.